This TCR beta chain was documented in a study of T cells in Graves' hyperthyroidism and ophthalmopathy. This CDR3 is built from 15 residues. The V and J ends lost 4 bases and 1 base respectively, with 13 bases between them. Germline V CDR1 and CDR2: MNHNS, SASEGT. This sample holds PBMCs from about 9.3 ml fresh peripheral blood. Amplification targeted TCR beta CDR3 regions from RNA transcripts. The TCR CDR3 was amplified in a first-round RT-PCR using the HTBI primer set. TCRdb reprocessed the multiplex PCR reads with MiXCR, giving one entry per CDR3 protein. The table shows 350,000 to 400,000 distinct CDR3 sequences, with approximately 20% occurring only once. The sample holds many counts of this clonotype.

This TCR was recovered from a woman between 18 and 29 years old with Graves' hyperthyroidism. Sample: blood. The V gene is TRBV6-1, the J gene TRBJ1-1; D unresolved. The CDR3 spells CASSAPTTQNTEAFF. The CDR3 region has the DNA TGTGCCAGCAGTGCGCCAACAACCCAGAACACTGAAGCTTTCTTT.